These 7 T cell receptor beta chains came from one sample sequenced in a study of OX40 agonist ivuxolimab in advanced cancers. Some clones are missing from TCRdb's copy, which holds only in-frame ones; the method was immunoSEQ multiplex PCR. The sample has fewer than 85,000 clones, approximately 90% seen once. This specimen consisted of CD4+ or CD8+ T cells sorted from blood, obtained in a trial of the OX40 agonist ivuxolimab. The receptors were sampled from an adult with an advanced solid tumor such as melanoma, head and neck, liver or kidney cancer.

The chain carries TRBV11-3 and TRBJ2-5, with D perhaps given as TRBD1 or TRBD2 (7 bases each). V lost 1 base and J lost 5, with 11 bases in between. CDR1 and CDR2 (germline): SGHNT, YENEEA. This CDR3 contains 14 residues. CDR3 DNA: TGTGCCAGCAGCTTAGTCAGGGGGGGGGAGACCCAGTACTTC. It specifies CASSLVRGGETQYF.

The chain links TRBV5-1 to TRBJ2-1; TRBD2 aligns across 8 bases. The CDR3 has 14 residues. Germline V CDR1 and CDR2: SGHRS, YFSETQ. The junction had 9 bases not matched to a gene; V was cut back by 4 bases and J by 9 bases. CDR3 DNA sequence: TGCGCCAGCAGCCCTCTTCGGGAGGGCAGTGAGCAGTTCTTC. Translated: CASSPLREGSEQFF.

The genes are TRBV29-1 and TRBJ1-6; 9 bases match TRBD1. The CDR3 has 13 amino acids. After removal of 4 bases from V and 9 bases from J, the junction contained 4 bases not matched to a gene. Germline CDR1 and CDR2: SQVTM and ANQGSEA. This CDR3 reads CSVVGQGSSPLHF. Written as DNA, the CDR3 is TGCAGCGTTGTGGGACAGGGATCTTCACCCCTCCACTTT.

The chain links TRBV12-5 to TRBJ2-2, with 12 bases fitting TRBD2. V lost 6 bases, J lost 7 bases, and 9 bases stayed unmatched. This CDR3 spans 16 amino acids. Germline lookup yields CDR1 LGHNT and CDR2 FRNRAP. The CDR3 bases are TGTGCTAGTGGGGATCTAGCGGGAGGGCCGTTCGGGGAGCTGTTTTTT. Translating gives CASGDLAGGPFGELFF.

This chain connects TRBV5-4 to TRBJ2-4, with D possibly being TRBD2 (5 bases). This CDR3 is 13 amino acids long. The V gene lost 3 bases and the J gene lost 9 bases, with 13 bases spanning the gap. Germline-derived CDR1 and CDR2 are SGHNT and YYREEE (reference sequence). This chain's CDR3 is CASSSLGGGIQYF. The CDR3 DNA is TGTGCCAGCAGCTCTCTCGGCGGAGGCATTCAGTACTTC.

The rearrangement joins TRBV5-1 to TRBJ2-4, with no clear D. The CDR3 sequence is 13 residues long. Deletions cut 1 base from V and 0 bases from J, with 2 bases between. Germline CDR1 is SGHRS and CDR2 is YFSETQ. Here the CDR3 reads CASSLQAKNIQYF. Here the CDR3 DNA reads TGCGCCAGCAGCTTGCAAGCCAAAAACATTCAGTACTTC.

V and J are TRBV6-5 and TRBJ2-2; 10 bases fit TRBD2. The V segment lost 1 base and the J segment 7 bases; nucleotides outside the gene matches: 3. The CDR3 is 15 amino acids. Germline V CDR1 and CDR2: MNHEY, SVGAGI. In DNA form, the CDR3 reads TGTGCCAGCAGTTACTACCGGACTAGCGGCGGGGAGCTGTTTTTT. Residues: CASSYYRTSGGELFF.